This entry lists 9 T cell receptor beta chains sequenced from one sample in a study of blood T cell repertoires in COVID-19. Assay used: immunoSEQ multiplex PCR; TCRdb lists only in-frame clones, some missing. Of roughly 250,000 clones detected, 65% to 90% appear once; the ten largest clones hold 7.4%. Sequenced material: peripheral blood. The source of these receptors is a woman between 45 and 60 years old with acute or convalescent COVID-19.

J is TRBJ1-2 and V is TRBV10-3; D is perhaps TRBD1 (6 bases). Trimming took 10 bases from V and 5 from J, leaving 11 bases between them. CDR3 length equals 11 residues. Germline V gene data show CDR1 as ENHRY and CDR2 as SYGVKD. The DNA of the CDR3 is TGTGCCACCGGGGGGCTTTATGGCTACACCTTC. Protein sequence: CATGGLYGYTF.

DNA of the CDR3: TGTGCCAGCAGCCAGGACAGGGGTGGCTACACCTTC. Translating gives CASSQDRGGYTF. The V and J genes are TRBV9 and TRBJ1-2; the match to TRBD1 covers 9 bases. Trimming removed 4 bases from V and 7 bases from J; junction bases left unmatched: 2. The CDR3 has 12 residues. In germline, CDR1 is SGDLS, CDR2 YYNGEE.

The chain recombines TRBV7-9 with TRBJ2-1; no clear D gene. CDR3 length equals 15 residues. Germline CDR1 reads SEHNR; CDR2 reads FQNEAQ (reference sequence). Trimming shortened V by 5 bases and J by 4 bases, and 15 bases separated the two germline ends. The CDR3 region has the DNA TGTGCCAGCAGCCCCGAGAGGAAGGCGTACAATGAGCAGTTCTTC. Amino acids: CASSPERKAYNEQFF.

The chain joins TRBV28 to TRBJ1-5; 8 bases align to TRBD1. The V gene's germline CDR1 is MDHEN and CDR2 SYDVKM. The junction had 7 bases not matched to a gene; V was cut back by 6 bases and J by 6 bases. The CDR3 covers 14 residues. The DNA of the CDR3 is TGTGCCAGCAGACCCCCACAGGGGGGTCAGCCCCAGCATTTT. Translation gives CASRPPQGGQPQHF.

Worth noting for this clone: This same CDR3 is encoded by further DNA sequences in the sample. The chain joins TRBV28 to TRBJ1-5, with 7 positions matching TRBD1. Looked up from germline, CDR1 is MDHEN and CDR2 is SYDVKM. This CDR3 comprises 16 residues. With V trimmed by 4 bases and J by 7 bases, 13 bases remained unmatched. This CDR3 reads CASSSLTQGVSQPQHF. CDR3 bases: TGTGCCAGCAGTTCACTCACGCAGGGGGTGAGCCAGCCCCAGCATTTT.

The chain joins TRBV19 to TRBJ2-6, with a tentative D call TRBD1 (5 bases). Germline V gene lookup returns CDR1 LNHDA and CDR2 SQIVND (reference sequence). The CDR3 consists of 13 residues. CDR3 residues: CGSGFSGANVLTF. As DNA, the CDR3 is TGTGGTTCAGGGTTCTCTGGGGCCAACGTCCTGACTTTC.

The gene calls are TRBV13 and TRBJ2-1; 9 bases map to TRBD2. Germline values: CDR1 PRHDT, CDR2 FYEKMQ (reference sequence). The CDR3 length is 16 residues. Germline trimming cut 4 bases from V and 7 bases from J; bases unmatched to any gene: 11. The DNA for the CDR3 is TGTGCCAGCAGCTCCCGTGGGACTAGCTATAGTAATGAGCAGTTCTTC. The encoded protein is CASSSRGTSYSNEQFF. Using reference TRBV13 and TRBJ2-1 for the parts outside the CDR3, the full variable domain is AAGVIQSPRHLIKEKRETATLKCYPIPRHDTVYWYQQGPGQDPQFLISFYEKMQSDKGSIPDRFSAQQFSDYHSELNMSSLELGDSALYFCASSSRGTSYSNEQFFGPGTRLTVL.

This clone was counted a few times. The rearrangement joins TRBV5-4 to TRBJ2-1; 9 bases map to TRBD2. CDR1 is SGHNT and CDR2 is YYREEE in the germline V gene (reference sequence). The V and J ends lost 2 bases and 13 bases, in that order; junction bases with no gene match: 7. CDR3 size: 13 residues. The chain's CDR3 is CASSFVAGGDQFF. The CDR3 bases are TGTGCCAGCAGCTTTGTGGCGGGAGGGGATCAGTTCTTC.

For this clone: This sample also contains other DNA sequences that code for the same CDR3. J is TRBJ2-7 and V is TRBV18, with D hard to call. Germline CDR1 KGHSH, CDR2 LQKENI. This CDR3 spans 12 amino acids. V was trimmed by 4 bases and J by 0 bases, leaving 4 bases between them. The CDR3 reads CASSLSSYEQYF. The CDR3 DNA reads TGTGCCAGCTCACTGAGCTCCTACGAGCAGTACTTC. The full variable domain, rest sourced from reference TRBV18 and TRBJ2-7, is NAGVMQNPRHLVRRRGQEARLRCSPMKGHSHVYWYRQLPEEGLKFMVYLQKENIIDESGMPKERFSAEFPKEGPSILRIQQVVRGDSAAYFCASSLSSYEQYFGPGTRLTVT.